This is a list of T cell receptor beta chains from one sample in a study of Ad26.COV2.S vaccination and SARS-CoV-2 variants. Measured with immunoSEQ multiplex PCR; TCRdb has only the in-frame clones, and not every one. The repertoire holds a few hundred thousand clones, about nine tenths seen once, with 3.4% in the top ten. Sequenced material: peripheral blood, taken in a trial of Ad26.COV2.S vaccine versus placebo. All receptors derive from a person between 18 and 60 years old who received the Ad26.COV2.S COVID-19 vaccine or a placebo. The conserved cysteine and the conserved F or W are not part of the CDR3 here. D genes are given only for firm matches.

v_call: TRBV7-9
d_call: .
cdr3_aa: ASSPGGVPLGSNEQF

v_call: TRBV4-1
d_call: .
cdr3_aa: ASSQVGSYEQY

v_call: TRBV18
d_call: .
cdr3_aa: ASSPQGENSPLH

v_call: TRBV10-3
d_call: TRBD2
cdr3_aa: AIRSGGVDEQF

v_call: TRBV5-4
d_call: TRBD1
cdr3_aa: ASRDRDSNQPQH

v_call: TRBV27
d_call: TRBD1
cdr3_aa: ASSSNRGRYEQY

v_call: TRBV6-6
d_call: .
cdr3_aa: ASSPLNGPDSFQETQY

v_call: TRBV7-6
d_call: TRBD2
cdr3_aa: ASSFSSGYEQY

v_call: TRBV3-1/TRBV3-2
d_call: .
cdr3_aa: ASSQENYGYT

v_call: TRBV6-5
d_call: TRBD1
cdr3_aa: ASQQGIRNIQY

v_call: TRBV5-1
d_call: .
cdr3_aa: ASSSGPSGSYEQY

v_call: TRBV9
d_call: .
cdr3_aa: ASSVEVSGAYNEQF

v_call: TRBV6-6
d_call: .
cdr3_aa: ASSYNPEETQY

v_call: TRBV11-2
d_call: TRBD1
cdr3_aa: ASSFRQGGGYT

v_call: TRBV4-3
d_call: TRBD1
cdr3_aa: ASSQGQGAAKNIQY

v_call: TRBV4-3
d_call: TRBD1
cdr3_aa: ASSQLQGSGEAF

v_call: TRBV30
d_call: .
cdr3_aa: AWSRDRTRSGANVLT

v_call: TRBV18
d_call: .
cdr3_aa: ASSPAPAGARGYGYT

v_call: TRBV5-1
d_call: .
cdr3_aa: ASSPREGGLTEAF

v_call: TRBV11-2
d_call: .
cdr3_aa: ASSVHQINSPLH

v_call: TRBV14
d_call: .
cdr3_aa: ASSQGPGNVYGYT

v_call: TRBV5-4
d_call: .
cdr3_aa: ASSLGVKGPEAF